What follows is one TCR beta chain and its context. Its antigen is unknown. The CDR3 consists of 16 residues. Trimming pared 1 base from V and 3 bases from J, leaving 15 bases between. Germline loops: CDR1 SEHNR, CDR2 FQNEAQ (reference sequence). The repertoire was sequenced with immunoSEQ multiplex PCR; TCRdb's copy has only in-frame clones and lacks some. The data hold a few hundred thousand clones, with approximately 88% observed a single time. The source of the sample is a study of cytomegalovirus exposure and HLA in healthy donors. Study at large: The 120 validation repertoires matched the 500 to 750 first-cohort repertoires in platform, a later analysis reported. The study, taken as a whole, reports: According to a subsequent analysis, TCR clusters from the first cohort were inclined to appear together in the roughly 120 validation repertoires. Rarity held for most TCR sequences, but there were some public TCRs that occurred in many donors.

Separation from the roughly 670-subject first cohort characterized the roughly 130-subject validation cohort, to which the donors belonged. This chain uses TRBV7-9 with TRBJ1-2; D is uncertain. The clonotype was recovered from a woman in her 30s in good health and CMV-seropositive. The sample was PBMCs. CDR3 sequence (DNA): TGTGCCAGCAGCTTAGGGACCCAATCCCCTTACTATGGCTACACCTTC. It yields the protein CASSLGTQSPYYGYTF.